Shown below are 8 T cell receptor beta chains from a single sample sequenced in a study of metastatic and nonmetastatic thyroid tumors. Patients were all untreated before their thyroid surgery. MiXCR reprocessed the PCR reads for TCRdb. The sample has some 46,000 clones, around 23% seen once. The sample taken for sequencing was blood. The source of these receptors is a male donor with papillary thyroid cancer or a benign thyroid nodule (not recorded which). Some clones in this sample may be carry-over from other donors' samples.

In this sample, this clone turned up many times. The chain employs TRBV20-1 and TRBJ2-1; D is undetermined. Between the trimmed V and J ends, which lost 0 bases and 0 bases, there was a span of 3 bases. Germline V CDR1 and CDR2: DFQATT, SNEGSKA (reference sequence). The CDR3 is 13 residues long. In DNA form, the CDR3 reads TGCAGTGCTAGAGAGGGCTCCTACAATGAGCAGTTCTTC. Its translation: CSAREGSYNEQFF.

This clone was counted only a few times. The chain has TRBV20-1 and TRBJ2-1; 9 bases align to TRBD1. The CDR3 sequence is 12 residues long. Germline CDR1 and CDR2: DFQATT and SNEGSKA (reference sequence). Germline trimming cut 7 bases from V and 9 bases from J; bases unmatched to any gene: 7. DNA for the CDR3: TGCAGTGTGGGACAGGGCCAGGGTGAGCAGTTCTTC. Translation: CSVGQGQGEQFF.

The genes are TRBV12-3 or TRBV12-4 and TRBJ2-3, with 8 nucleotides matching TRBD2. V lost 9 bases to trimming and J lost 4 bases; unmatched junction nucleotides: 9. This CDR3 is built from 14 residues. As DNA, the CDR3 is TGTGCCAGTAGAAAGCGGGAGCGCCCAGATACGCAGTATTTT. Protein sequence: CASRKRERPDTQYF.

Ten or more counts support this clone. This sequence joins TRBV27 and TRBJ2-5, with TRBD2 identical over 10 bases. Germline-derived CDR1 and CDR2 are MNHEY and SMNVEV (reference sequence). The CDR3 sequence is 12 residues long. The CDR3 here is CASGRPLETQYF. In nucleotides, the CDR3 is TGTGCTAGCGGGAGGCCCCTTGAGACCCAGTACTTC.

This chain connects TRBV12-3 or TRBV12-4 to TRBJ1-2; no firm D call. Trimming removed 5 bases at V and 9 bases at J, with 10 bases between. This CDR3 contains 11 residues. The CDR3: CASSLWYCYTF. The CDR3 DNA is TGTGCCAGCAGTCTCTGGTATTGCTACACCTTC.

The chain is built from TRBV20-1 and TRBJ2-7; the D gene is possibly TRBD1 (5 bases). V dropped 0 bases and J dropped 1 base, with 13 bases sitting between them. The length of the CDR3 is 15 residues. Germline values: CDR1 DFQATT, CDR2 SNEGSKA (reference sequence). Here the CDR3 DNA reads TGCAGTGCTAGAGATGGCCAGGGCTCTTCCTACGAGCAGTACTTC. Translation gives CSARDGQGSSYEQYF.

The chain couples TRBV30 to TRBJ2-1; the match to TRBD2 covers 10 bases. V was pared by 1 base and J by 7 bases, with 7 bases of the junction left unmatched. This CDR3 is 15 amino acids long. Germline CDR1 is GTSNPN and CDR2 is SVGIG (reference sequence). The CDR3 DNA is TGTGCCTGGAGTGGGCTAGCGGGAGTGGAGAATGAGCAGTTCTTC. Translation gives CAWSGLAGVENEQFF.

There are many counts of this clone. The chain links TRBV3-1 to TRBJ2-2; 9 bases fit TRBD2. V shed 0 bases and J 5 bases; nucleotides not matched to a gene: 10. Germline CDR1 LGHDT, CDR2 YNNKEL (reference sequence). This CDR3 comprises 18 residues. The CDR3 loop reads CASSQEESGLARTGELFF. The CDR3 DNA is TGTGCCAGCAGCCAAGAGGAATCGGGACTAGCAAGGACCGGGGAGCTGTTTTTT.